The 30 T cell receptor beta chains given below trace back to one sample, sequenced in a study of cytomegalovirus exposure and HLA in healthy donors (dated 2017 in TCRdb). Library preparation was by the immunoSEQ multiplex PCR assay. For the multiplex PCR, a mixture combining 60 forward primers for TCR Vbeta segments and 13 reverse primers for TCR Jbeta segments was used. TCRdb's version of the immuneACCESS table is confined to in-frame rearrangements and falls short of the full clone set. An unresolved V gene accounts for under half of the shortfall where checked; the remainder is of unknown origin. In this sample the table shows 100,000 to 150,000 clones, 81% of which occur a single time. The ten largest make up about 1.7% of the sample. Sample: PBMCs. These receptors were taken from a man aged 18 to 30 in good health and CMV-seronegative.

The sample holds one count of this clone. The V gene is TRBV19, the J gene TRBJ2-5; the match to TRBD2 covers 10 bases. The CDR3 consists of 16 residues. The junction had 9 bases not matched to a gene; V was cut back by 3 bases and J by 5 bases. Germline values: CDR1 LNHDA, CDR2 SQIVND (reference sequence). This CDR3 is CASSIVLAGVGETQYF. CDR3 bases: TGTGCCAGTAGTATCGTCCTAGCGGGGGTAGGTGAGACCCAGTACTTC.

The chain joins TRBV5-6 to TRBJ1-1; D is unresolved. Deletions cut 2 bases from V and 7 bases from J, with 6 bases between. Germline V gives CDR1 SGHDT, CDR2 YYEEEE. The CDR3 consists of 11 residues. The CDR3 bases are TGTGCCAGCAGCTTACCCGGTGAAGCTTTCTTT. Residues: CASSLPGEAFF.

The genes are TRBV7-2 and TRBJ1-4; no firm D call. With 5 bases removed from V and 8 bases from J, the gap between germline ends came to 18 bases. CDR1 is SGHTA, CDR2 FQGNSA, per germline. The CDR3 contains 15 residues. CDR3 in amino acids: CASSASRVQSEKLFF. In DNA, the CDR3 is TGTGCCAGCAGCGCCTCGAGGGTACAATCGGAAAAACTGTTTTTT.

This chain's CDR3 is CASSQSGDIMGTDTQYF. The CDR3 nucleotides are TGTGCCAGCAGCCAATCCGGCGACATAATGGGCACAGATACGCAGTATTTT. The chain combines TRBV11-1 with TRBJ2-3; no reliable D call. The CDR3 runs 17 residues. V shed 5 bases and J shed 1 base, with 19 bases lying between them. Looked up from germline, CDR1 is SGHAT and CDR2 is FQDESV (reference sequence).

The rearrangement uses TRBV6-4 and TRBJ1-2; D possibly corresponds to TRBD1 (6 bases). There are 14 residues in the CDR3. Germline CDR1 and CDR2: MRHNA and SNTAGT. Trimming cost V 5 bases and J 3 bases, with 13 bases left between them. As DNA, the CDR3 is TGTGCCAGCAGTAAAGAACAGGGCGACTATGGCTACACCTTC. Residues: CASSKEQGDYGYTF.

The chain couples TRBV5-4 to TRBJ1-5; no clear D gene. The CDR3 sequence is 15 residues long. Deletions cut 4 bases from V and 4 bases from J, with 15 bases between. Germline values: CDR1 SGHNT, CDR2 YYREEE (reference sequence). This CDR3 reads CASSASPTGNQPQHF. The CDR3 coding sequence is TGTGCCAGCAGCGCTTCCCCAACCGGGAATCAGCCCCAGCATTTT. Full variable domain (missing parts from reference TRBV5-4 and TRBJ1-5): ETGVTQSPTHLIKTRGQQVTLRCSSQSGHNTVSWYQQALGQGPQFIFQYYREEENGRGNFPPRFSGLQFPNYSSELNVNALELDDSALYLCASSASPTGNQPQHFGDGTRLSIL.

The V and J genes are TRBV19 and TRBJ2-2; perhaps TRBD1 as D (5 bases). Germline values: CDR1 LNHDA, CDR2 SQIVND (reference sequence). The CDR3 runs to 14 residues. V lost 4 bases and J 5 bases, leaving 11 bases between the germline ends. This chain's CDR3 is CASSTRTFTGELFF. The DNA for the CDR3 is TGTGCCAGTAGTACTAGGACATTTACCGGGGAGCTGTTTTTT.

This chain uses TRBV5-6 with TRBJ1-1, with D possibly matching TRBD1 (5 bases). Trimming cost V 2 bases and J 4 bases, with 15 bases left between them. From germline, CDR1 is SGHDT and CDR2 YYEEEE. The CDR3 extends over 15 amino acids. The CDR3 protein is CASSLFAGRFTEAFF. Written as DNA, the CDR3 is TGTGCCAGCAGCTTATTCGCAGGGCGTTTCACTGAAGCTTTCTTT.

This clone has just one count. Germline is not matched at one junction end, which may reflect a read error. The chain combines TRBV7-6 with TRBJ2-3, with D maybe TRBD2 (5 bases). Germline V gene sequence: CDR1 SGHVS, CDR2 FNYEAQ. The CDR3 runs to 15 residues. The CDR3 region is CASSRQGAGTNTQYF. DNA for the CDR3: TGTGCCAGCAGTAGACAAGGCGCGGGCACAAATACGCAGTATTTT.

V gene TRBV9 combines with J gene TRBJ1-2; TRBD1 agrees at 7 bases. After removal of 0 bases from V and 4 bases from J, the junction contained 3 bases not matched to a gene. This CDR3 has 14 residues. Germline assignment: CDR1 SGDLS and CDR2 YYNGEE. The CDR3 reads CASSVAGTAYGYTF. The CDR3 DNA follows: TGTGCCAGCAGCGTAGCGGGGACAGCCTATGGCTACACCTTC.

The chain employs TRBV6-6 and TRBJ2-5; D might be TRBD2 (5 bases). The J call may be faulty, since TRBJ2-7 better matches the DNA end. This CDR3 region has 13 residues. In germline, CDR1 is MNHNY, CDR2 SVGAGI (reference sequence). CDR3 bases: TGTGCCAGCACTAAAGGAGGTTCCTACGAGCAGTACTTC. Translating gives CASTKGGSYEQYF.

This clone was picked up a small number of times. The V gene is TRBV13, the J gene TRBJ1-3, with 7 positions matching TRBD1. The CDR3 is made up of 19 amino acids. J was trimmed by 0 bases and V by 5 bases; bases with no gene match: 16. The V gene's germline CDR1 is PRHDT and CDR2 FYEKMQ (reference sequence). CDR3 in DNA: TGTGCCAGCAGCCGACTGAGAGACAGGGCTACCAGCTCTGGAAACACCATATATTTT. Translated: CASSRLRDRATSSGNTIYF.

The chain recombines TRBV20-1 with TRBJ1-1, with D hard to call. CDR1 is DFQATT and CDR2 is SNEGSKA in the germline V gene (reference sequence). Trimming left V 2 bases short and J 3 bases short, with 4 bases between. This CDR3 is 11 amino acids long. The CDR3 here is CSARPYTEAFF. CDR3 nucleotide sequence: TGCAGTGCTAGACCTTACACTGAAGCTTTCTTT.

The gene calls are TRBV5-6 and TRBJ2-7; maybe TRBD1 (5 bases). Trimming took off 5 bases at V and 5 bases at J, with 14 bases between the two ends. This CDR3 contains 13 residues. Germline CDR1 SGHDT, CDR2 YYEEEE. The DNA for the CDR3 is TGTGCCAGCAGGGTGGGGCCCGGCCACGAGCAGTACTTC. It translates to CASRVGPGHEQYF.

This chain uses TRBV19 with TRBJ1-5, with D unresolved. The CDR3 is made up of 15 amino acids. CDR1 is LNHDA, CDR2 SQIVND, per germline (reference sequence). Trimming pared 1 base from V and 4 bases from J, leaving 11 bases between. The CDR3 loop reads CASSIGWAGNQPQHF. CDR3 nucleotides: TGTGCCAGTAGTATAGGGTGGGCTGGGAATCAGCCCCAGCATTTT.

This sequence joins TRBV2 and TRBJ2-5; the D gene is possibly TRBD1 (6 bases). The CDR3 is 14 residues long. Trimming stripped 8 bases from V and 5 bases from J, with 18 bases between. CDR1 is SNHLY and CDR2 is FYNNEI in the germline V gene. The CDR3 bases are TGTGCCAGCTTATATACAGGGCCGGGGGAGACCCAGTACTTC. It codes for CASLYTGPGETQYF.

The chain uses TRBV6-5 and TRBJ2-7; TRBD1 aligns across 7 bases. CDR3 length: 12 residues. CDR1 MNHEY and CDR2 SVGAGI come from the germline V gene. The V gene end was trimmed by 4 bases and the J gene end by 10 bases; junction bases not matched to a gene: 7. The CDR3 DNA follows: TGTGCCAGCAGTTCCTGGGACAGACAACAGTACTTC. Translating it yields CASSSWDRQQYF.

V usage is TRBV27 and J usage is TRBJ1-1; 8 nucleotides agree with TRBD1. Germline V gene lookup returns CDR1 MNHEY and CDR2 SMNVEV (reference sequence). The V segment lost 6 bases and the J segment 7 bases; nucleotides outside the gene matches: 7. The CDR3 covers 13 residues. The CDR3 bases are TGTGCCAGCAGCGACAGGGGTGAGGGTGAAGCTTTCTTT. Its translation: CASSDRGEGEAFF.

The chain couples TRBV6-6 to TRBJ1-1; TRBD1 aligns across 7 bases. Germline V lookup: CDR1 MNHNY, CDR2 SVGAGI (reference sequence). Trimming removed 5 bases from V and 1 base from J; junction bases left unmatched: 7. There are 15 residues in the CDR3. The CDR3 nucleotides are TGTGCCAGCAGTCCCCGCCGGGACAGGAACACTGAAGCTTTCTTT. Translated, it gives CASSPRRDRNTEAFF.

The count of this clone is one. The V call is TRBV29-1, the J call TRBJ1-1, with D unresolved. The CDR3 runs 12 residues. The V end lost 0 bases, the J end lost 11 bases, and 13 bases lay between the germline ends. Germline V gene lookup returns CDR1 SQVTM and CDR2 ANQGSEA. As DNA, the CDR3 is TGCAGCGTTGAAGATGCATCGGGTTATGCTTTCTTT. It yields the protein CSVEDASGYAFF.

The chain couples TRBV5-1 to TRBJ2-1, with 8 bases identical to TRBD1. This CDR3 has 15 amino acids. After removal of 2 bases from V and 2 bases from J, the junction contained 3 bases not matched to a gene. The V gene's germline CDR1 is SGHRS and CDR2 YFSETQ. The CDR3 DNA reads as TGCGCCAGCAGCTTCGGGACAGGTACCTACAATGAGCAGTTCTTC. This sequence encodes CASSFGTGTYNEQFF.

The chain links TRBV7-8 to TRBJ2-5, with D tentatively TRBD2 (6 bases). The ends were cut back, 5 bases at V and 5 bases at J, with 12 bases in the middle. Germline CDR1 is SGHVS and CDR2 is FQNEAQ. This CDR3 contains 13 residues. The CDR3 region has the DNA TGTGCCAGCAGCCTTACTAGCCCGGAGACCCAGTACTTC. As protein: CASSLTSPETQYF.

This clone was found a few times. The chain has TRBV19 and TRBJ1-5; no clear D. The ends were cut back, 8 bases at V and 7 bases at J, with 18 bases in the middle. Germline-derived CDR1 and CDR2 are LNHDA and SQIVND (reference sequence). The CDR3 loop spans 14 amino acids. The CDR3 region is CASVGAGIGQPQHF. Here the CDR3 DNA reads TGTGCCAGTGTCGGCGCGGGGATTGGGCAGCCCCAGCATTTT.

The rearrangement uses TRBV16 and TRBJ1-5; unclear D gene. V was cut by 0 bases and J by 12 bases, with 12 bases left in between. The CDR3 is 13 residues long. Germline lookup yields CDR1 KGHSY and CDR2 FQNENV. The CDR3, as DNA: TGTGCCAGCAGCCAATCTATGGCGGGCGACCAGCATTTT. Amino acid sequence: CASSQSMAGDQHF.

V gene TRBV10-2 combines with J gene TRBJ1-3; D is undetermined. Germline CDR1 is WSHSY and CDR2 is SAAADI. V was cut by 0 bases and J by 4 bases, with 7 bases left in between. The CDR3 contains 14 residues. The CDR3 DNA reads as TGCGCCAGCAGTGAGTCGACTGGAGGAAACACCATATATTTT. Translating it yields CASSESTGGNTIYF.

The chain uses TRBV5-4 and TRBJ1-1; 7 nucleotides agree with TRBD1. CDR3 length: 14 residues. V trimming: 0 bases; J trimming: 6 bases; junction bases outside the gene matches: 5. Germline V gene data show CDR1 as SGHNT and CDR2 as YYREEE (reference sequence). The CDR3 here is CASSLASGGPEAFF. The CDR3, as DNA: TGTGCCAGCAGCTTGGCTTCAGGGGGGCCTGAAGCTTTCTTT.

The CDR3 protein is CASSLQIGTAKANEKLFF. The CDR3 coding sequence is TGCGCCAGCAGCCTCCAAATCGGGACAGCCAAAGCTAATGAAAAACTGTTTTTT. This chain links TRBV4-3 with TRBJ1-4; TRBD1 agrees at 7 bases. The germline CDR1 and CDR2 sequences are LGHNA and YSLEER. This CDR3 region has 18 residues. V gave up 4 bases and J gave up 3 bases; unmatched junction bases: 14.

The chain carries TRBV27 and TRBJ2-7, with a weak D call TRBD1 (5 bases). V was clipped by 5 bases and J by 1 base, with 12 bases between them. The CDR3 runs to 14 residues. Per the germline V gene, CDR1 is MNHEY and CDR2 is SMNVEV (reference sequence). The CDR3 loop reads CASSRQGKSYEQYF. The CDR3 DNA sequence: TGTGCCAGCAGTAGGCAGGGAAAATCCTACGAGCAGTACTTC.

The chain links TRBV9 to TRBJ2-2, with 12 bases lining up with TRBD2. Germline CDR1 SGDLS, CDR2 YYNGEE. J gave up 6 bases and V 0 bases, and 12 bases lay outside the gene matches. CDR3 size: 19 residues. The CDR3 nucleotides read TGTGCCAGCAGCGTAGATCTTAAGGCGGGACTAGCGGGTTCCGGGGAGCTGTTTTTT. Translating it yields CASSVDLKAGLAGSGELFF.

The chain has TRBV7-9 and TRBJ1-2; TRBD1 aligns across 8 bases. After removal of 4 bases from V and 6 bases from J, the junction contained 4 bases not matched to a gene. The CDR3 runs 13 residues. Per the germline V gene, CDR1 is SEHNR and CDR2 is FQNEAQ (reference sequence). The CDR3 here is CASSSGQDNGYTF. The CDR3 DNA is TGTGCCAGCAGCTCGGGACAGGATAATGGCTACACCTTC.